The 21 T cell receptor beta chains presented below share a single source sample, sequenced in a study of T cells after yellow fever vaccination. TCRdb processed the 5' RACE reads anew with MiXCR; each CDR3 protein has one entry. This table has around 140,000 distinct CDR3 sequences, over 7% appearing once. Source: CD4+ T cells sorted from PBMCs, taken 5 days after the yellow fever booster vaccination. All receptors come from a man younger than 45 who received the YFV17D yellow fever vaccine.

This clonotype was recorded many times. The rearrangement joins TRBV5-1 to TRBJ2-1; 10 bases map to TRBD2. With 5 bases clipped from V and 7 bases from J, the junction kept 6 bases outside the gene matches. The CDR3 is 14 residues long. Germline CDR1 reads SGHRS; CDR2 reads YFSETQ. The CDR3 DNA follows: TGCGCCAGCAGGCGCATAGCGGGAGGAAATGAGCAGTTCTTC. Amino acid sequence: CASRRIAGGNEQFF.

This clonotype was picked up many times. This chain links TRBV7-9 with TRBJ2-5, with D possibly TRBD2 on 5 matching bases. Trimming stripped 4 bases from V and 5 bases from J, with 23 bases between. The CDR3 consists of 17 residues. Germline-derived CDR1 and CDR2 are SEHNR and FQNEAQ (reference sequence). The CDR3 region has the DNA TGTGCCAGCAGCTCACCATCCTGGGTGGGGAGCATGGAGACCCAGTACTTC. Protein: CASSSPSWVGSMETQYF.

This clonotype was observed a few times. The chain uses TRBV7-8 and TRBJ2-7; D is possibly TRBD1 or TRBD2 (5 bases each). V was trimmed by 5 bases and J by 3 bases, leaving 11 bases between them. Germline V gene sequence: CDR1 SGHVS, CDR2 FQNEAQ. The CDR3 length is 13 residues. The CDR3 DNA is TGTGCCAGCAGCCCGGGACCACACTACGAGCAGTACTTC. Translated: CASSPGPHYEQYF. The full variable domain, completed using reference TRBV7-8 and TRBJ2-7, is GAGVSQSPRYKVAKRGQDVALRCDPISGHVSLFWYQQALGQGPEFLTYFQNEAQLDKSGLPSDRFFAERPEGSVSTLKIQRTQQEDSAVYLCASSPGPHYEQYFGPGTRLTVT.

This clonotype has ten or more counts. The V call is TRBV30, the J call TRBJ2-2; perhaps TRBD1 as D (6 bases). Germline lookup yields CDR1 GTSNPN and CDR2 SVGIG (reference sequence). The CDR3 totals 15 residues. Deletions cut 0 bases from V and 4 bases from J, with 12 bases between. The DNA of the CDR3 is TGTGCCTGGAGTGTATATACAGGGCCCACCGGGGAGCTGTTTTTT. Its protein product is CAWSVYTGPTGELFF. Full variable domain (rest looked up from reference TRBV30 and TRBJ2-2): SQTIHQWPATLVQPVGSPLSLECTVEGTSNPNLYWYRQAAGRGLQLLFYSVGIGQISSEVPQNLSASRPQDRQFILSSKKLLLSDSGFYLCAWSVYTGPTGELFFGEGSRLTVL.

At least ten counts were recorded for this clonotype. V is TRBV28 and J is TRBJ2-5; D remains ambiguous. Trimming removed 6 bases at V and 2 bases at J, with 16 bases between. Germline loops: CDR1 MDHEN, CDR2 SYDVKM. This CDR3 has 15 amino acids. For the CDR3, the DNA is TGTGCCAGCAGCTTCTCCAGAGTGGTACAAGAGACCCAGTACTTC. Translating it yields CASSFSRVVQETQYF.

There are many counts of this clonotype. The chain joins TRBV30 to TRBJ2-3; D not certain. The CDR3 totals 12 residues. The V end was cut by 3 bases, the J end by 5 bases, with 9 bases between. Germline values: CDR1 GTSNPN, CDR2 SVGIG (reference sequence). CDR3 amino acids: CAWSHMGDTQYF. The CDR3 DNA follows: TGTGCCTGGAGCCACATGGGAGATACGCAGTATTTT.

This clonotype was seen many times. The chain couples TRBV4-3 to TRBJ2-7; TRBD1 aligns across 8 bases. The germline V gene encodes CDR1 LGHNA and CDR2 YSLEER. The V and J ends lost 3 bases and 4 bases, in that order; junction bases with no gene match: 2. The CDR3 consists of 13 residues. The CDR3 sequence is CASSQRQGYEQYF. The CDR3 region has the DNA TGCGCCAGCAGCCAGAGACAGGGGTACGAGCAGTACTTC.

This clonotype was seen ten or more times. The V and J genes are TRBV10-2 and TRBJ2-5, with D perhaps matching TRBD1 or TRBD2 (5 bases each). CDR1 and CDR2 from the germline V gene are WSHSY and SAAADI. The CDR3 spans 19 residues. Trimming removed 10 bases from V and 1 base from J, with 31 bases in between. CDR3 residues: CATKPLAGSYGTAQETQYF. CDR3 coding DNA: TGCGCCACCAAGCCCTTGGCAGGGAGTTATGGGACCGCCCAAGAGACCCAGTACTTC.

The gene calls are TRBV28 and TRBJ2-1; maybe TRBD1 (6 bases). The CDR3 has 14 amino acids. V gave up 8 bases and J gave up 3 bases, with 14 bases separating them. CDR1 is MDHEN, CDR2 SYDVKM, per germline. CDR3 DNA sequence: TGTGCCAGCTGTTACAGGGCTTACTACAATGAGCAGTTCTTC. This translates into CASCYRAYYNEQFF.

In this sample, this clonotype turned up many times. The V and J genes are TRBV20-1 and TRBJ1-2; D gene uncertain. The CDR3 covers 11 residues. The V and J ends lost 4 bases and 2 bases respectively, with 5 bases between them. The germline V gene has CDR1 DFQATT and CDR2 SNEGSKA (reference sequence). As DNA, the CDR3 is TGCAGTGCTAAAGGGAACTATGGCTACACCTTC. Translating it yields CSAKGNYGYTF.

This clonotype was observed a handful of times. The V and J genes are TRBV20-1 and TRBJ1-2; D may be TRBD1 (5 bases). V was clipped by 5 bases and J by 8 bases, with 18 bases between them. The length of the CDR3 is 13 residues. Germline CDR1 reads DFQATT; CDR2 reads SNEGSKA (reference sequence). The CDR3 nucleotides are TGCAGTGCTTACCTCGGGGGGGAAGAGGGCTACACCTTC. Encoded protein: CSAYLGGEEGYTF.

This clonotype was observed at least ten times. The CDR3 DNA reads TGTGCCAGCAGCTGGGGGACAGGGGATGCTGAAGCTTTCTTT. It specifies CASSWGTGDAEAFF. The V gene is TRBV7-9, the J gene TRBJ1-1, with 10 bases identical to TRBD1. V gave up 4 bases and J gave up 6 bases; unmatched junction bases: 5. The CDR3 totals 14 residues. Germline lookup yields CDR1 SEHNR and CDR2 FQNEAQ (reference sequence).

This clonotype came up many times. The rearrangement uses TRBV19 and TRBJ1-1; D is uncertain. The CDR3 sequence is 12 residues long. Germline V gives CDR1 LNHDA, CDR2 SQIVND (reference sequence). Trimming pared 5 bases from V and 5 bases from J, leaving 9 bases between. The CDR3 loop is CASSRIATEAFF. The CDR3 region has the DNA TGTGCCAGTAGTCGGATCGCGACTGAAGCTTTCTTT.

This clonotype has a count of ten or more. An end of the junction does not agree with germline; a read error may underlie this. The chain uses TRBV2 and TRBJ2-1; tentatively, D is TRBD1 (6 bases). Germline lookup yields CDR1 SNHLY and CDR2 FYNNEI. CDR3 length: 13 amino acids. The CDR3 sequence is CARSDYRESEQFF. CDR3 sequence (DNA): TGTGCCAGAAGTGATTACAGGGAAAGTGAGCAGTTCTTC. Combining the CDR3 with reference TRBV2 and TRBJ2-1 gives the whole variable domain EPEVTQTPSHQVTQMGQEVILRCVPISNHLYFYWYRQILGQKVEFLVSFYNNEISEKSEIFDDQFSVERPDGSNFTLKIRSTKLEDSAMYFCARSDYRESEQFFGPGTRLTVL.

Many counts were recorded for this clonotype. The rearrangement uses TRBV5-1 and TRBJ2-2; D gene uncertain. Trimming removed 1 base from V and 0 bases from J, with 4 bases in between. The CDR3 contains 14 residues. Germline loops: CDR1 SGHRS, CDR2 YFSETQ. The CDR3 coding sequence is TGCGCCAGCAGCTTGTTGACGAACACCGGGGAGCTGTTTTTT. Protein sequence: CASSLLTNTGELFF. The whole variable domain, filled in from reference TRBV5-1 and TRBJ2-2, reads KAGVTQTPRYLIKTRGQQVTLSCSPISGHRSVSWYQQTPGQGLQFLFEYFSETQRNKGNFPGRFSGRQFSNSRSEMNVSTLELGDSALYLCASSLLTNTGELFFGEGSRLTVL.

The chain uses TRBV5-1 and TRBJ2-1; 7 nucleotides agree with TRBD1. The germline gives CDR1 SGHRS, CDR2 YFSETQ. CDR3 length equals 14 residues. V gave up 0 bases and J gave up 3 bases; unmatched junction bases: 0. The CDR3 region has the DNA TGCGCCAGCAGCTTGGGGACAGGCTACAATGAGCAGTTCTTC. This sequence encodes CASSLGTGYNEQFF.

This clonotype was observed at least ten times. V gene TRBV30 combines with J gene TRBJ2-1; 13 positions agree with TRBD2. With 0 bases clipped from V and 13 bases from J, the junction kept 9 bases outside the gene matches. The germline V gene has CDR1 GTSNPN and CDR2 SVGIG (reference sequence). There are 15 residues in the CDR3. The CDR3 DNA follows: TGTGCCTGGAGTGTAGGGACTAGCGGGAACCGCCCCCAGTTCTTC. It translates to CAWSVGTSGNRPQFF.

This clonotype was seen ten or more times. The CDR3 DNA reads TGCAGTGCTAGACAGGCACACACCGGGGAGCTGTTTTTT. Its protein product is CSARQAHTGELFF. The chain links TRBV20-1 to TRBJ2-2; unclear D gene. V was clipped by 2 bases and J by 3 bases, with 7 bases between them. The CDR3 runs to 13 residues. The V gene's germline CDR1 is DFQATT and CDR2 SNEGSKA (reference sequence).

The table lists this clonotype with many counts. The chain has TRBV20-1 and TRBJ2-5, with 10 bases fitting TRBD2. This CDR3 is built from 16 residues. V was pared by 2 bases and J by 2 bases, with 8 bases of the junction left unmatched. Germline V lookup: CDR1 DFQATT, CDR2 SNEGSKA (reference sequence). CDR3 sequence: CSARKSQLAGQETQYF. DNA for the CDR3: TGCAGTGCTAGAAAATCCCAACTAGCGGGGCAAGAGACCCAGTACTTC.

This clonotype was counted only a few times. The genes are TRBV6-5 and TRBJ2-1; D unresolved. The germline V gene encodes CDR1 MNHEY and CDR2 SVGAGI. The ends were cut back, 2 bases at V and 0 bases at J, with 8 bases in the middle. This CDR3 contains 15 residues. CDR3 nucleotides: TGTGCCAGCAGTTACGATTCTCGCTCCTACAATGAGCAGTTCTTC. Protein sequence: CASSYDSRSYNEQFF.

Ten or more counts support this clonotype. The chain recombines TRBV5-1 with TRBJ1-1; a weak D match, TRBD1 (5 bases). Germline V lookup: CDR1 SGHRS, CDR2 YFSETQ. The CDR3 totals 14 residues. Trimming removed 0 bases from V and 4 bases from J, with 10 bases in between. This CDR3 reads CASSLEGTGTEAFF. CDR3 DNA: TGCGCCAGCAGCTTGGAGGGGACCGGCACTGAAGCTTTCTTT. Using reference TRBV5-1 and TRBJ1-1 for the parts outside the CDR3, the full variable domain is KAGVTQTPRYLIKTRGQQVTLSCSPISGHRSVSWYQQTPGQGLQFLFEYFSETQRNKGNFPGRFSGRQFSNSRSEMNVSTLELGDSALYLCASSLEGTGTEAFFGQGTRLTVV.